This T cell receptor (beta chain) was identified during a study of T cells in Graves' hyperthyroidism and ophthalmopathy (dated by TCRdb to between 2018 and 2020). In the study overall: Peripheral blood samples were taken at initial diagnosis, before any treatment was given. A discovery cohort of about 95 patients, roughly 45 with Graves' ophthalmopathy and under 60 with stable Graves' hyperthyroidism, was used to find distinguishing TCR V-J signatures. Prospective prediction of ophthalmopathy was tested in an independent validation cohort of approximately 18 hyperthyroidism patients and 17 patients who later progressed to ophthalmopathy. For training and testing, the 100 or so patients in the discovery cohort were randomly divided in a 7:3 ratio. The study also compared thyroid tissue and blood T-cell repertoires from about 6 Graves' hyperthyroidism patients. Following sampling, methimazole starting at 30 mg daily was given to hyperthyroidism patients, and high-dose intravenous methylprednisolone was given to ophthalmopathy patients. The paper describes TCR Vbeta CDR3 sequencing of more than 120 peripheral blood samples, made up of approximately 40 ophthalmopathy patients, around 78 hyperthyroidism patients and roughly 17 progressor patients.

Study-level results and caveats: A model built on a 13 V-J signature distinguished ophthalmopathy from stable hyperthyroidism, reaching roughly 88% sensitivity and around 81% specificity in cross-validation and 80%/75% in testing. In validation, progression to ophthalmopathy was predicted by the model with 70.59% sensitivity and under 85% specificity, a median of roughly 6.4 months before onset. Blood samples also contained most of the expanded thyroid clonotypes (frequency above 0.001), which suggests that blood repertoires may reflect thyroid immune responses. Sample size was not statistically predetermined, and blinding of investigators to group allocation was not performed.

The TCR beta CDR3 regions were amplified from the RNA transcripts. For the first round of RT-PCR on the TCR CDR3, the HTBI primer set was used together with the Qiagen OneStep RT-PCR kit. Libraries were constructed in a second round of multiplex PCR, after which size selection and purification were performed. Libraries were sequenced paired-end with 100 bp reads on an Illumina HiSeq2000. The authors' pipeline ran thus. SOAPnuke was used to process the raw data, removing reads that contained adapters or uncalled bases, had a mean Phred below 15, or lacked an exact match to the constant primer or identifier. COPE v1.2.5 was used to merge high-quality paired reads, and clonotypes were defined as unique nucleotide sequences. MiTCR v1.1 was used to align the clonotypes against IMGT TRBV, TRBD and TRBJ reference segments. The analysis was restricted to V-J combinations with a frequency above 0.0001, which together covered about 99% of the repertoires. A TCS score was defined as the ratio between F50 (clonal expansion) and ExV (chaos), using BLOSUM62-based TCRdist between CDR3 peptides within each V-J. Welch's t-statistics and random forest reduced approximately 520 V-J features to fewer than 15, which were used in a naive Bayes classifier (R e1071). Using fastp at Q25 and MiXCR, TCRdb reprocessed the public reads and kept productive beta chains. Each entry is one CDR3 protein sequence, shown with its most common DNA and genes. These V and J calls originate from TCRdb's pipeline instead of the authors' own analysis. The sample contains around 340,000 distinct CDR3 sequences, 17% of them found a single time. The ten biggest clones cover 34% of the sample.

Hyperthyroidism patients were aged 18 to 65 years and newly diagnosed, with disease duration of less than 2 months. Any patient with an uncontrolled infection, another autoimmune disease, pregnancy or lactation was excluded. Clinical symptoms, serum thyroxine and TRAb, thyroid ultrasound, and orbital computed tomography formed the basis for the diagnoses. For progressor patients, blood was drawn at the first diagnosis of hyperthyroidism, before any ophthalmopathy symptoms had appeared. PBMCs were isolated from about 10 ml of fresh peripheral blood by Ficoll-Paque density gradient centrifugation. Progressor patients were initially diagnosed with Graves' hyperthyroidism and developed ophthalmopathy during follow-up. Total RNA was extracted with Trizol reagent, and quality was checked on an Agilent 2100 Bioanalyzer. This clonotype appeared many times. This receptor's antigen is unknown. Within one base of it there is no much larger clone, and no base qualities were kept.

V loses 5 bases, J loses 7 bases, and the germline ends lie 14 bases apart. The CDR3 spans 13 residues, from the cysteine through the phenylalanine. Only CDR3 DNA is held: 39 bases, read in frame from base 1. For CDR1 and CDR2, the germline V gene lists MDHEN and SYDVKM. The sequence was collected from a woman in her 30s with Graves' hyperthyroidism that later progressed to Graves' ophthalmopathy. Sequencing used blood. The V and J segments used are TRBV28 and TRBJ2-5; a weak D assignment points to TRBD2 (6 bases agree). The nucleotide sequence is TGTGCCAGCAGTAAGAGGGGAGGAGGGACCCAGTACTTC. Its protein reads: CASSKRGGGTQYF.